This TCR beta chain was identified in a study of human T cells and chemical hapten exposure. Study-wide background: There were weekly diphenylcyclopropenone doses to the scalp for patients throughout the approximately 25-week study. The upper back received 0.01% DPC by patch testing, with results read at 6 days. Small discrepancies in pooled library volume mainly accounted for the varying TCR yields per sample.

Germline CDR1 and CDR2: LGHNA and YNFKEQ. The CDR3 is 15 amino acids. The ends were cut back, 1 base at V and 0 bases at J, with 9 bases in the middle. One entry per CDR3 protein, called by TCRdb with MiXCR from the RACE reads. The sample shows around 350,000 distinct CDR3 sequences, over 5% of them seen only once. Documented time point: pre-sensitization, week 0. The treatment denotes: therapeutic diphenylcyclopropenone sensitization with weekly scalp DPC. This material consisted of whole blood, taken in connection with sensitization to the hapten diphenylcyclopropenone (DPC). This receptor was identified in a woman between 18 and 30 years old with alopecia areata. Some clones in this sample may be carry-over from other donors' samples. This rearrangement joins TRBV4-2 to TRBJ1-1; D remains ambiguous. CDR3 in DNA: TGTGCCAGCAGCCAAGCGAGCAGGTTGAACACTGAAGCTTTCTTT. Its protein is CASSQASRLNTEAFF.